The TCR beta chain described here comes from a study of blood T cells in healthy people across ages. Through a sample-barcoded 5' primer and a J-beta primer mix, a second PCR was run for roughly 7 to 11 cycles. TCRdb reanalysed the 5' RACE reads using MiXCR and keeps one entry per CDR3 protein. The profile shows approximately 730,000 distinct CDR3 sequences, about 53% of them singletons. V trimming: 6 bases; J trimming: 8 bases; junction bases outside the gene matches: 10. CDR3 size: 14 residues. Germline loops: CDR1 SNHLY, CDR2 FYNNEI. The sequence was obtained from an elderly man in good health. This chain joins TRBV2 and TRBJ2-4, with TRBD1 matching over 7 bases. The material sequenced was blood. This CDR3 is CASSLQGPRDIQYF. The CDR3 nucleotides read TGTGCCAGCAGCCTACAGGGGCCCAGGGACATTCAGTACTTC.